These 7 T cell receptor beta chains originate from one sample sequenced in a study of beta chain features in type 1 diabetes. General study results and limits: Within each of all four CD4+ subsets, Type 1 diabetes patients had TCRB CDR3s that were moderately but significantly shorter.

These TCRs are of unknown antigen specificity. Expressed TCRB transcripts were sequenced after all isolated RNA was converted to cDNA. Assay used: immunoSEQ multiplex PCR; TCRdb lists only in-frame clones, some missing. The table shows 600,000 to 700,000 clones, with around 15% occurring only once. The sequenced sample consisted of naive CD4+ T cells from blood. Source of these receptors: a man aged 18 to 35 with type 1 diabetes.

The V call is TRBV18, the J call TRBJ1-5; D is unclear. The CDR3 runs to 14 residues. V lost 2 bases, J lost 5 bases, and 10 bases lay in between. Germline V lookup: CDR1 KGHSH, CDR2 LQKENI. The CDR3, as DNA: TGTGCCAGCTCACCAGTTATTGGGGATCAGCCCCAGCATTTT. Its translation is CASSPVIGDQPQHF.

The rearrangement uses TRBV9 and TRBJ2-7, with TRBD1 matching over 9 bases. CDR1 is SGDLS and CDR2 is YYNGEE in the germline V gene. With V trimmed by 7 bases and J by 5 bases, 10 bases remained unmatched. The CDR3 spans 14 residues. The CDR3 region is CASAPRDRVHEQYF. The CDR3 DNA reads as TGTGCCAGCGCGCCCCGGGACAGGGTACACGAGCAGTACTTC.

This clone turned up a few times. The chain couples TRBV25-1 to TRBJ2-2, with D maybe TRBD1 (6 bases). Germline CDR1 is MGHDK and CDR2 is SYGVNS. V was shortened by 2 bases and J by 2 bases, with 12 bases between the two germline ends. CDR3 size: 16 residues. The CDR3 DNA reads TGTGCCAGCAGTGAAGGTTGGACAGATAACACCGGGGAGCTGTTTTTT. This translates into CASSEGWTDNTGELFF.

The chain links TRBV30 to TRBJ2-1; 10 bases line up with TRBD1. CDR1 and CDR2 from the germline V gene are GTSNPN and SVGIG (reference sequence). With 0 bases clipped from V and 6 bases from J, the junction kept 11 bases outside the gene matches. The length of the CDR3 is 17 residues. The CDR3, as DNA: TGTGCCTGGAGTGTTTTGAGAAGGGACAGGGGATTCAATGAGCAGTTCTTC. It yields the protein CAWSVLRRDRGFNEQFF.

Only a few counts were recorded for this clone. The V call is TRBV30, the J call TRBJ2-3; possible D gene TRBD1, 5 bases. The germline CDR1 and CDR2 sequences are GTSNPN and SVGIG (reference sequence). This CDR3 has 14 amino acids. V was pared by 1 base and J by 4 bases, with 12 bases between. CDR3 sequence: CAWSGTTLADTQYF. The CDR3 nucleotides read TGTGCCTGGAGTGGGACAACACTCGCAGATACGCAGTATTTT.

This clone was found a few times. This CDR3 reads CASRPGHRTENEQFF. CDR3 DNA sequence: TGTGCCAGCAGGCCGGGACACCGGACTGAGAATGAGCAGTTCTTC. The rearrangement links TRBV6-5 to TRBJ2-1; tentative D call: TRBD1 (6 bases). Trimming pared 6 bases from V and 7 bases from J, leaving 19 bases between. CDR3 length equals 15 residues. The V gene's germline CDR1 is MNHEY and CDR2 SVGAGI.

This clone has a handful of counts. This chain links TRBV14 with TRBJ2-1, with 11 bases identical to TRBD2. In germline, CDR1 is SGHDN, CDR2 FVKESK. The CDR3 is 13 residues long. The J segment lost 13 bases and the V segment lost 4 bases, leaving 6 bases of the junction unmatched. CDR3 amino acids: CASSPIAGGRQFF. Written as DNA, the CDR3 is TGTGCCAGCAGCCCTATAGCGGGGGGGCGTCAGTTCTTC.